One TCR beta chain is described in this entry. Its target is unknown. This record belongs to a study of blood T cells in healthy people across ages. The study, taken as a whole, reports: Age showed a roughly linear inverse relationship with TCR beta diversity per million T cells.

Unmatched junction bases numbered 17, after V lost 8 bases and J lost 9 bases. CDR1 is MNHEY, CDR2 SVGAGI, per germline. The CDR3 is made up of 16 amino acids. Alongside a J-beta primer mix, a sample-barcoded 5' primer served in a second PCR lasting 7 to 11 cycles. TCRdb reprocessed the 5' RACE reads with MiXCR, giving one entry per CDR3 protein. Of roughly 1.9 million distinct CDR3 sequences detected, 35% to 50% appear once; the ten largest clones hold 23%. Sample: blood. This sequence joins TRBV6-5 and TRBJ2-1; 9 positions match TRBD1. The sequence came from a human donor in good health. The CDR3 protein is CASGRMRGTGIGEQFF. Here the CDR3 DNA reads TGTGCCAGCGGGCGGATGAGGGGGACAGGGATAGGTGAGCAGTTCTTC.